This T cell receptor beta chain was observed in a study of early T cells in non-severe SARS-CoV-2 infection. At the level of the study: Sequenced material consisted of bulk RNA (from unsorted whole blood), and chains were unpaired. General study findings and limits: Using VDJdb, the matching emphasized anti-spike CD8 responses while missing private and CD4 specificities.

Each cDNA molecule carried a unique molecular identifier. TCRdb reanalysed the 5' RACE reads using MiXCR and keeps one entry per CDR3 protein. The sample shows some 40,000 distinct CDR3 sequences, about 4.5% of them seen only once. This clonotype was seen at least ten times. What it recognizes is unknown. This TCR was sampled from an adult who was a healthcare worker with PCR-confirmed SARS-CoV-2 infection or an uninfected control (not recorded which). Material for sequencing was whole blood.

CDR3 sequence reads: CASSPTTGVNYEQYF. The CDR3 nucleotides are TGTGCCAGCTCACCCACCACGGGGGTCAACTACGAGCAGTACTTC. The chain links TRBV18 to TRBJ2-7; D may be TRBD2 (6 bases). The CDR3 has 15 amino acids. With 3 bases removed from V and 3 bases from J, the gap between germline ends came to 15 bases. Germline V gene data show CDR1 as KGHSH and CDR2 as LQKENI.